Following are 26 T cell receptor beta chains from one sample sequenced in a study of response to subunit inactivated influenza vaccine. TCRdb called the RT-PCR reads again in MiXCR, with one record for every CDR3 protein. Among about 780,000 distinct CDR3 sequences listed, about a fifth were seen once. Sequencing used PBMCs from blood, obtained 5 to 6 days after vaccination. Source of these receptors: a man aged 50 to 60 who received an inactivated influenza vaccine.

This clonotype was found a few times. Here the CDR3 DNA reads TGTGCCAGCAGCTTAGATGGGGGGCTCGAAGTGAACACTGAAGCTTTCTTT. It yields the protein CASSLDGGLEVNTEAFF. This chain connects TRBV7-9 to TRBJ1-1, with TRBD1 as a possible D gene (6 bases). The germline V gene encodes CDR1 SEHNR and CDR2 FQNEAQ (reference sequence). CDR3 length: 17 amino acids. V was shortened by 1 base and J by 0 bases, with 15 bases between the two germline ends.

The chain couples TRBV20-1 to TRBJ1-5; D is undetermined. CDR3 length: 14 residues. Trimming took 0 bases from V and 2 from J, leaving 8 bases between them. CDR1 and CDR2 from the germline V gene are DFQATT and SNEGSKA (reference sequence). CDR3 loop: CSARDTAGNQPQHF. For the CDR3, the DNA is TGCAGTGCTAGAGACACGGCGGGCAATCAGCCCCAGCATTTT.

This rearrangement joins TRBV20-1 to TRBJ2-3; TRBD1 or TRBD2 may be the D gene (6 bases each). The CDR3 consists of 14 residues. Germline V CDR1 and CDR2: DFQATT, SNEGSKA (reference sequence). V was cut by 6 bases and J by 2 bases, with 15 bases left in between. The CDR3 reads CSAGAGGNTDTQYF. In DNA form, the CDR3 reads TGCAGTGCGGGGGCCGGGGGAAACACAGATACGCAGTATTTT.

The chain combines TRBV5-1 with TRBJ2-5; 9 bases are shared with TRBD1. Germline CDR1 and CDR2: SGHRS and YFSETQ. The V and J ends lost 4 bases and 1 base, in that order; junction bases with no gene match: 5. This CDR3 contains 15 residues. DNA of the CDR3: TGCGCCAGCAGCCTCCCGACAGGGGGCCAAGAGACCCAGTACTTC. Translated, it gives CASSLPTGGQETQYF.

The V and J genes are TRBV10-3 and TRBJ2-6; D is unclear. V lost 7 bases and J 0 bases, leaving 10 bases between the germline ends. Germline-derived CDR1 and CDR2 are ENHRY and SYGVKD. The CDR3 is 15 amino acids. CDR3 in amino acids: CAITNRFSGANVLTF. CDR3 nucleotides: TGTGCCATCACCAACCGCTTCTCTGGGGCCAACGTCCTGACTTTC.

The chain carries TRBV7-2 and TRBJ2-7, with D maybe TRBD2 (5 bases). The CDR3 covers 15 residues. CDR1 and CDR2 from the germline V gene are SGHTA and FQGNSA. Trimming stripped 6 bases from V and 1 base from J, with 16 bases between. CDR3 sequence: CASSFSETPSYEQYF. CDR3 in DNA: TGTGCCAGCAGTTTTAGCGAGACTCCTTCCTACGAGCAGTACTTC.

The chain couples TRBV12-3 or TRBV12-4 to TRBJ1-2; 7 nucleotides align to TRBD1. The trim removed 5 bases at V and 8 bases at J, leaving 8 bases unmatched. The CDR3 sequence is 13 residues long. CDR3: CASSRQGPKGYTF. The CDR3 nucleotides read TGTGCCAGCAGTCGACAGGGACCTAAGGGCTACACCTTC.

This clonotype was detected only a few times. V gene TRBV20-1 combines with J gene TRBJ2-1, with D hard to call. This CDR3 contains 10 residues. Germline CDR1 reads DFQATT; CDR2 reads SNEGSKA (reference sequence). The germline V and J ends were trimmed by 5 bases and 5 bases, with 4 bases remaining between them. CDR3 region: CSAWDNEQFF. Written as DNA, the CDR3 is TGCAGTGCTTGGGACAATGAGCAGTTCTTC.

The genes are TRBV21-1 and TRBJ2-3; no DNA check was done on the table's D call, TRBD1. TRBV21-1 constitutes a pseudogene. This CDR3 region has 18 residues. The CDR3 region has the DNA TGTGCCAGCAGCAAAGGCCCCCTTAGCGGGGGTAAGGTTGATACGCAGTATTTT. Translation: CASSKGPLSGGKVDTQYF.

This clonotype came up many times. CDR3 residues: CSARDFYEQYF. The CDR3 DNA follows: TGCAGTGCTAGAGACTTCTACGAGCAGTACTTC. The rearrangement links TRBV20-1 to TRBJ2-7, with D hard to call. The CDR3 contains 11 residues. Per germline, CDR1 DFQATT and CDR2 SNEGSKA (reference sequence). Trimming took off 0 bases at V and 3 bases at J, with 3 bases between the two ends.

The chain combines TRBV5-1 with TRBJ1-1; possibly TRBD1 for D (5 bases). This CDR3 is built from 15 residues. Trimming pared 1 base from V and 2 bases from J, leaving 12 bases between. The germline CDR1 and CDR2 sequences are SGHRS and YFSETQ. CDR3 region: CASSLMAGDNTEAFF. Written as DNA, the CDR3 is TGCGCCAGCAGCTTGATGGCGGGGGATAACACTGAAGCTTTCTTT.

In its sample, this clonotype was seen a few times. V usage is TRBV5-1 and J usage is TRBJ2-2, with a possible D match to TRBD1 (5 bases). The CDR3 is made up of 13 amino acids. V was shortened by 4 bases and J by 3 bases, with 7 bases between the two germline ends. Germline CDR1 SGHRS, CDR2 YFSETQ. The CDR3, as DNA: TGCGCCAGCAGCCAGACAGACACCGGGGAGCTGTTTTTT. Translated: CASSQTDTGELFF.

This clonotype has at least ten counts. The V gene is TRBV12-3 or TRBV12-4, the J gene TRBJ2-4, with 7 bases fitting TRBD2. This CDR3 is built from 16 residues. The V segment lost 1 base and the J segment 8 bases; nucleotides outside the gene matches: 11. The CDR3: CASSLGTSGAEDIQYF. The CDR3 nucleotides read TGTGCCAGCAGTTTAGGAACAAGCGGGGCGGAGGACATTCAGTACTTC.

This clonotype came up a few times. The chain uses TRBV2 and TRBJ1-5, with 9 bases that match TRBD1. V trimming: 5 bases; J trimming: 9 bases; junction bases outside the gene matches: 5. Germline V CDR1 and CDR2: SNHLY, FYNNEI. The CDR3 spans 13 residues. CDR3 nucleotide sequence: TGTGCCAGCAGTACAGGGGGCGCTTGGCCCCAGCATTTT. Protein sequence: CASSTGGAWPQHF.

The chain joins TRBV6-4 to TRBJ2-1; 9 bases fit TRBD1. The CDR3 sequence is 15 residues long. The germline CDR1 and CDR2 sequences are MRHNA and SNTAGT. With V trimmed by 5 bases and J by 8 bases, 10 bases remained unmatched. The CDR3 loop is CASSREGTGIDEQFF. For the CDR3, the DNA is TGTGCCAGCAGTCGAGAGGGGACAGGGATCGATGAGCAGTTCTTC.

There are a few counts of this clonotype. This chain uses TRBV7-8 with TRBJ2-5, with D tentatively TRBD2 (6 bases). Trimming took off 4 bases at V and 1 base at J, with 13 bases between the two ends. Germline CDR1 is SGHVS and CDR2 is FQNEAQ. The CDR3 extends over 15 amino acids. The CDR3: CASSSNSGRQETQYF. The DNA for the CDR3 is TGTGCCAGCAGCTCGAATAGCGGACGCCAAGAGACCCAGTACTTC.

In this sample, this clonotype turned up a few times. J is TRBJ1-5 and V is TRBV12-3 or TRBV12-4; 9 bases are a match to TRBD1. Trimming took 6 bases from V and 7 from J; bases not matched to a gene: 13. This CDR3 is 16 amino acids long. The CDR3 region has the DNA TGTGCCAGCAGGCTCCAATCGGGACAGGGAGGGCAGCCCCAGCATTTT. It is translated as CASRLQSGQGGQPQHF.

This clonotype occurred a few times. The V call is TRBV30, the J call TRBJ1-2; D remains unclear. Germline V lookup: CDR1 GTSNPN, CDR2 SVGIG (reference sequence). The CDR3 totals 13 residues. V gave up 2 bases and J gave up 2 bases, with 9 bases separating them. Here the CDR3 reads CAWSSSPNYGYTF. The CDR3 bases are TGTGCCTGGAGTAGCAGCCCAAACTATGGCTACACCTTC.

The V gene is TRBV20-1, the J gene TRBJ1-1, with D possibly TRBD1 on 5 matching bases. The CDR3 contains 12 residues. V gave up 3 bases and J gave up 6 bases, with 11 bases separating them. Germline CDR1 is DFQATT and CDR2 is SNEGSKA (reference sequence). CDR3 sequence: CSASIQDPEAFF. CDR3 coding DNA: TGCAGTGCTAGTATACAGGACCCTGAAGCTTTCTTT.

This clonotype was observed at least ten times. This sequence joins TRBV7-3 and TRBJ1-1; D is unclear. There are 14 residues in the CDR3. From germline, CDR1 is SGHTA and CDR2 FQGTGA. The V end was cut by 2 bases, the J end by 3 bases, with 10 bases between. The CDR3 region has the DNA TGTGCCAGCAGCTTACGGGGAAGAGACACTGAAGCTTTCTTT. The encoded protein is CASSLRGRDTEAFF.

This clonotype was counted once. This chain connects TRBV9 to TRBJ2-4; D assignment may be TRBD1 or TRBD2 (5 bases each). Trimming removed 6 bases at V and 8 bases at J, with 15 bases between. This CDR3 has 13 amino acids. The germline V gene encodes CDR1 SGDLS and CDR2 YYNGEE. The CDR3 sequence is CASTAWGIHIQYF. The CDR3 DNA reads TGTGCCAGCACCGCTTGGGGGATTCACATTCAGTACTTC. The whole variable domain, remainder taken from reference TRBV9 and TRBJ2-4, is DSGVTQTPKHLITATGQRVTLRCSPRSGDLSVYWYQQSLDQGLQFLIQYYNGEERAKGNILERFSAQQFPDLHSELNLSSLELGDSALYFCASTAWGIHIQYFGAGTRLSVL.

In its sample, this clonotype was seen a few times. The chain couples TRBV6-5 to TRBJ1-2; D gene unclear. Germline V CDR1 and CDR2: MNHEY, SVGAGI. The V and J ends lost 3 bases and 4 bases respectively, with 12 bases between them. The CDR3 is 14 residues long. CDR3 sequence (DNA): TGTGCCAGCAGTTATTTAGGAGGATTCTATGGCTACACCTTC. It codes for CASSYLGGFYGYTF.

This clonotype was seen ten or more times. CDR3: CASRPNRFWTGPGNTEAFF. The CDR3 nucleotides read TGTGCCAGCAGGCCCAACCGATTTTGGACAGGGCCAGGGAACACTGAAGCTTTCTTT. V gene TRBV6-2 or TRBV6-3 combines with J gene TRBJ1-1; 8 nucleotides match TRBD1. V gave up 6 bases and J gave up 1 base; unmatched junction bases: 19. The length of the CDR3 is 19 residues. The V gene's germline CDR1 is MNHEY and CDR2 SVGEGT.

This clonotype was counted a few times. The chain recombines TRBV27 with TRBJ2-3; a possible D gene is TRBD2 (5 bases). CDR3 length equals 13 residues. The V end lost 3 bases, the J end lost 5 bases, and 9 bases lay between the germline ends. The V gene's germline CDR1 is MNHEY and CDR2 SMNVEV (reference sequence). This CDR3 is CASSLVLGDTQYF. In DNA, the CDR3 is TGTGCCAGCAGTTTGGTACTAGGAGATACGCAGTATTTT.

The chain carries TRBV7-2 and TRBJ2-5; D call uncertain. The V gene's germline CDR1 is SGHTA and CDR2 FQGNSA. V lost 0 bases and J lost 5, with 10 bases in between. The CDR3 is 14 residues long. In DNA, the CDR3 is TGTGCCAGCAGCTTAGCGTTTGTCCCGGAGACCCAGTACTTC. Translating gives CASSLAFVPETQYF.

The V call is TRBV12-3 or TRBV12-4, the J call TRBJ2-1; 10 nucleotides agree with TRBD1. The trim removed 6 bases at V and 9 bases at J, leaving 11 bases unmatched. The CDR3 loop spans 15 amino acids. CDR3: CASSLRDRGGGEQFF. The CDR3, as DNA: TGTGCCAGCAGCCTAAGGGACAGGGGTGGGGGTGAGCAGTTCTTC.